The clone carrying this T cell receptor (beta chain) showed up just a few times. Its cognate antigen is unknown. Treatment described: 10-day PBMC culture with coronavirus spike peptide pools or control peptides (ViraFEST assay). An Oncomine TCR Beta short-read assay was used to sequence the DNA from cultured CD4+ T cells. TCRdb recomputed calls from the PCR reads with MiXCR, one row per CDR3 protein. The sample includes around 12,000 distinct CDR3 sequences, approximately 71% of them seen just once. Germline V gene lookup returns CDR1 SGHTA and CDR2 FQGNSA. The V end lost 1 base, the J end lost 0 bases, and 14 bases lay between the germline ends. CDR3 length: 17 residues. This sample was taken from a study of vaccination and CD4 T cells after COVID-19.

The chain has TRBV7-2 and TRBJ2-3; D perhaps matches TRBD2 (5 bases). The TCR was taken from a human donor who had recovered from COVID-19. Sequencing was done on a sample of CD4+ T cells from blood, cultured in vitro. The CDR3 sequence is CASSLEASRISTDTQYF. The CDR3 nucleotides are TGTGCCAGCAGCTTAGAGGCTAGCCGGATAAGCACAGATACGCAGTATTTT.